The 24 T cell receptor beta chains reported below all come from one sample, sequenced in a study of long-term antiretroviral therapy in people with HIV. Researchers report immunoSEQ v3.0 was run at survey level. TCRdb's copy holds only in-frame clones and misses some; the assay was immunoSEQ multiplex PCR. The sample records about 35,000 clones, about four fifths being singletons. The sequencing here drew on unsorted PBMCs, taken 3 years after starting antiretroviral therapy. These receptors all stem from a man in his fifties with HIV.

The chain is built from TRBV18 and TRBJ1-4; no firm D call. This CDR3 region has 15 residues. CDR1 is KGHSH and CDR2 is LQKENI in the germline V gene. Trimming removed 6 bases from V and 5 bases from J, with 16 bases in between. The CDR3 DNA follows: TGTGCCAGCTCGGAGCCCTCCGCCTTAAATGAAAAACTGTTTTTT. It translates to CASSEPSALNEKLFF.

Notes on this clone: The same CDR3 can be traced to other DNA sequences in this sample. The chain carries TRBV28 and TRBJ1-5; unclear D gene. This CDR3 is 12 amino acids long. The germline V gene has CDR1 MDHEN and CDR2 SYDVKM. Trimming shortened V by 1 base and J by 7 bases, and 5 bases separated the two germline ends. This chain's CDR3 is CASSLYRQPQHF. Written as DNA, the CDR3 is TGTGCCAGCAGTTTATACCGGCAGCCCCAGCATTTT.

The rearrangement uses TRBV2 and TRBJ2-5, with D hard to call. CDR1 SNHLY and CDR2 FYNNEI come from the germline V gene. The CDR3 consists of 13 residues. Trimming shortened V by 8 bases and J by 2 bases, and 12 bases separated the two germline ends. The CDR3 nucleotides read TGTGCCAGCGGTCGCGGTCGACAAGAGACCCAGTACTTC. It specifies CASGRGRQETQYF.

This rearrangement joins TRBV20-1 to TRBJ2-5; D is undetermined. Germline-derived CDR1 and CDR2 are DFQATT and SNEGSKA (reference sequence). V dropped 4 bases and J dropped 5 bases, with 8 bases sitting between them. CDR3 length equals 11 residues. As DNA, the CDR3 is TGCAGTGCTATACCCCTTGAGACCCAGTACTTC. Its protein is CSAIPLETQYF.

The gene calls are TRBV7-9 and TRBJ2-3; 13 bases are shared with TRBD2. The CDR3 length is 18 residues. With 3 bases clipped from V and 0 bases from J, the junction kept 6 bases outside the gene matches. CDR1 and CDR2 from the germline V gene are SEHNR and FQNEAQ (reference sequence). Here the CDR3 reads CASSLPGLAGYSTDTQYF. In DNA, the CDR3 is TGTGCCAGCAGCTTGCCGGGACTAGCGGGGTATAGCACAGATACGCAGTATTTT.

This chain uses TRBV2 with TRBJ2-5, with D possibly TRBD1 on 6 matching bases. The CDR3 is 12 amino acids. Between the trimmed V and J ends, which lost 6 bases and 3 bases, there was a span of 8 bases. Germline V gene data show CDR1 as SNHLY and CDR2 as FYNNEI. In nucleotides, the CDR3 is TGTGCCAGCAGCCAGGGGAAAGAGACCCAGTACTTC. Amino acids: CASSQGKETQYF. Supplemented by reference TRBV2 and TRBJ2-5, the full variable domain reads EPEVTQTPSHQVTQMGQEVILRCVPISNHLYFYWYRQILGQKVEFLVSFYNNEISEKSEIFDDQFSVERPDGSNFTLKIRSTKLEDSAMYFCASSQGKETQYFGPGTRLLVL.

This clone was counted a single time. The chain has TRBV5-6 and TRBJ2-7; no clear D. Germline-derived CDR1 and CDR2 are SGHDT and YYEEEE. The CDR3 runs 13 residues. The ends were cut back, 0 bases at V and 0 bases at J, with 4 bases in the middle. The CDR3 DNA sequence: TGTGCCAGCAGCTTGGACAACTCCTACGAGCAGTACTTC. It translates to CASSLDNSYEQYF. The whole variable domain, remainder taken from reference TRBV5-6 and TRBJ2-7, is DAGVTQSPTHLIKTRGQQVTLRCSPKSGHDTVSWYQQALGQGPQFIFQYYEEEERQRGNFPDRFSGHQFPNYSSELNVNALLLGDSALYLCASSLDNSYEQYFGPGTRLTVT.

The chain is built from TRBV7-8 and TRBJ2-7, with 9 bases aligning to TRBD2. CDR3 length equals 15 residues. Germline V gene lookup returns CDR1 SGHVS and CDR2 FQNEAQ. Trimming took 1 base from V and 2 from J; bases not matched to a gene: 3. The CDR3 loop reads CASSLVSSGAYEQYF. CDR3 nucleotides: TGTGCCAGCAGCTTAGTGTCTAGCGGGGCCTACGAGCAGTACTTC.

V is TRBV5-1 and J is TRBJ2-1; 12 bases agree with TRBD2. The germline V gene has CDR1 SGHRS and CDR2 YFSETQ. V lost 0 bases, J lost 7 bases, and 5 bases stayed unmatched. This CDR3 comprises 16 residues. CDR3 nucleotide sequence: TGCGCCAGCAGCTTGGTTTCTAGCGGGGGGGGAAATGAGCAGTTCTTC. Encoded protein: CASSLVSSGGGNEQFF.

Here the CDR3 reads CASSYSVGETSNEQFF. The CDR3 DNA sequence: TGTGCCAGCAGTTACTCGGTGGGAGAAACTAGCAATGAGCAGTTCTTC. The rearrangement joins TRBV6-5 to TRBJ2-1; the D gene is possibly TRBD2 (5 bases). Trimming removed 0 bases from V and 6 bases from J, with 15 bases in between. The CDR3 runs 16 residues. Looked up from germline, CDR1 is MNHEY and CDR2 is SVGAGI.

This chain joins TRBV16 and TRBJ2-7; 8 nucleotides agree with TRBD1. Germline V gene lookup returns CDR1 KGHSY and CDR2 FQNENV. J lost 2 bases, V lost 4 bases, and 10 bases had no gene match. This CDR3 has 16 amino acids. The CDR3 spells CASSPLTGTGTYEQYF. The CDR3, as DNA: TGTGCCAGCAGCCCCTTGACTGGGACAGGCACCTACGAGCAGTACTTC.

This clone was seen a single time. The J gene is TRBJ2-2, the V gene TRBV27, with a weak D call TRBD1 (5 bases). The CDR3 is 16 amino acids. Trimming shortened V by 6 bases and J by 2 bases, and 16 bases separated the two germline ends. CDR1 and CDR2 (germline): MNHEY, SMNVEV (reference sequence). Here the CDR3 DNA reads TGTGCCAGCAGCCGATCAGGACAAATTAACACCGGGGAGCTGTTTTTT. As protein: CASSRSGQINTGELFF.

V is TRBV7-2 and J is TRBJ2-7; D gene unclear. Germline loops: CDR1 SGHTA, CDR2 FQGNSA. The ends were cut back, 1 base at V and 6 bases at J, with 19 bases in the middle. This CDR3 has 16 amino acids. CDR3 in DNA: TGTGCCAGCAGCTTAGAGAGGCTGGAGCAAACCGGCGAGCAGTACTTC. It encodes CASSLERLEQTGEQYF.

This sequence joins TRBV6-1 and TRBJ1-1, with D possibly matching TRBD1 (5 bases). Trimming removed 3 bases at V and 2 bases at J, with 10 bases between. Germline lookup yields CDR1 MNHNS and CDR2 SASEGT. The CDR3 covers 14 residues. CDR3 coding DNA: TGTGCCAGCAGTGATAGGACACCAAACACTGAAGCTTTCTTT. Translation: CASSDRTPNTEAFF.

This chain links TRBV6-1 with TRBJ1-2; possibly TRBD1 for D (5 bases). CDR1 is MNHNS and CDR2 is SASEGT in the germline V gene. This CDR3 has 13 residues. V was trimmed by 5 bases and J by 8 bases, leaving 15 bases between them. This CDR3 is CASSPRGRGGYTF. The CDR3 DNA follows: TGTGCCAGCAGTCCCCGGGGCCGAGGCGGCTACACCTTC.

The V and J genes are TRBV6-4 and TRBJ2-5, with 7 bases that match TRBD2. CDR1 is MRHNA and CDR2 is SNTAGT in the germline V gene. After removal of 3 bases from V and 1 base from J, the junction contained 5 bases not matched to a gene. The CDR3 spans 15 residues. As DNA, the CDR3 is TGTGCCAGCAGTGAAATAGCGGGTGTCCAAGAGACCCAGTACTTC. Translating it yields CASSEIAGVQETQYF.

The CDR3 region is CASSSQGGVSGELFF. For the CDR3, the DNA is TGCGCCAGCAGCTCTCAGGGAGGGGTGAGCGGGGAGCTGTTTTTT. The chain recombines TRBV5-1 with TRBJ2-2; 7 bases fit TRBD2. Trimming took 3 bases from V and 7 from J; bases not matched to a gene: 9. Per germline, CDR1 SGHRS and CDR2 YFSETQ. The CDR3 covers 15 residues.

This rearrangement joins TRBV5-1 to TRBJ1-1; D call uncertain. The V end lost 2 bases, the J end lost 0 bases, and 8 bases lay between the germline ends. The CDR3 length is 14 residues. Germline loops: CDR1 SGHRS, CDR2 YFSETQ. In DNA form, the CDR3 reads TGCGCCAGCAGCTTCCCGGGCATGAACACTGAAGCTTTCTTT. It is translated as CASSFPGMNTEAFF.

This chain links TRBV5-1 with TRBJ2-1; TRBD2 aligns across 8 bases. Per the germline V gene, CDR1 is SGHRS and CDR2 is YFSETQ. The CDR3 sequence is 16 residues long. Trimming at V came to 4 bases and at J to 6 bases, leaving 12 bases not matched to a gene. CDR3 sequence: CASSLGGRAGVNEQFF. As DNA, the CDR3 is TGCGCCAGCAGCCTGGGGGGGAGAGCGGGAGTCAATGAGCAGTTCTTC.

The J gene is TRBJ1-1, the V gene TRBV5-4; 7 bases align to TRBD1. Germline CDR1 SGHNT, CDR2 YYREEE (reference sequence). This CDR3 spans 15 amino acids. The J segment lost 4 bases and the V segment lost 7 bases, leaving 13 bases of the junction unmatched. CDR3 region: CASLPGGLLVTEAFF. Written as DNA, the CDR3 is TGTGCCAGCCTCCCAGGGGGGCTATTGGTCACTGAAGCTTTCTTT. The full variable domain, with the rest looked up from reference TRBV5-4 and TRBJ1-1, is ETGVTQSPTHLIKTRGQQVTLRCSSQSGHNTVSWYQQALGQGPQFIFQYYREEENGRGNFPPRFSGLQFPNYSSELNVNALELDDSALYLCASLPGGLLVTEAFFGQGTRLTVV.

The chain combines TRBV4-1 with TRBJ1-6, with TRBD1 matching over 10 bases. The trim removed 5 bases at V and 10 bases at J, leaving 11 bases unmatched. The CDR3 consists of 16 residues. CDR1 and CDR2 (germline): MGHRA, YSYEKL. The CDR3 loop reads CASSSRDRGRGSPLHF. The CDR3 DNA reads as TGCGCCAGCAGCAGCCGGGACAGGGGAAGGGGATCACCCCTCCACTTT.

This clone showed up just once. This sequence joins TRBV13 and TRBJ2-2; 8 positions agree with TRBD1. The CDR3 sequence is 16 residues long. Germline lookup yields CDR1 PRHDT and CDR2 FYEKMQ (reference sequence). The ends lost 4 bases at V and 7 bases at J; junction bases unmatched: 11. CDR3 in amino acids: CASSSTRQGWIGELFF. The DNA of the CDR3 is TGTGCCAGCAGCTCAACTCGACAGGGGTGGATCGGGGAGCTGTTTTTT. Variable domain in full (rest from reference TRBV13 and TRBJ2-2): AAGVIQSPRHLIKEKRETATLKCYPIPRHDTVYWYQQGPGQDPQFLISFYEKMQSDKGSIPDRFSAQQFSDYHSELNMSSLELGDSALYFCASSSTRQGWIGELFFGEGSRLTVL.

CDR3 region: CASRPITTGQVYEQYF. DNA for the CDR3: TGTGCCAGCAGGCCTATAACGACGGGACAGGTCTACGAGCAGTACTTC. The chain is built from TRBV28 and TRBJ2-7; TRBD1 aligns across 8 bases. After removal of 6 bases from V and 3 bases from J, the junction contained 13 bases not matched to a gene. This CDR3 has 16 amino acids. Germline-derived CDR1 and CDR2 are MDHEN and SYDVKM. Supplemented by reference TRBV28 and TRBJ2-7, the full variable domain reads DVKVTQSSRYLVKRTGEKVFLECVQDMDHENMFWYRQDPGLGLRLIYFSYDVKMKEKGDIPEGYSVSREKKERFSLILESASTNQTSMYLCASRPITTGQVYEQYFGPGTRLTVT.

The chain is built from TRBV18 and TRBJ2-2; TRBD2 matches at 8 bases. CDR1 and CDR2 from the germline V gene are KGHSH and LQKENI. This CDR3 contains 17 residues. Unmatched junction bases numbered 11, after V lost 2 bases and J lost 6 bases. The CDR3 DNA reads as TGTGCCAGCTCACCAGAATCGAGCGGGAGAATTTCCGGGGAGCTGTTTTTT. Protein product: CASSPESSGRISGELFF.